What follows are 17 T cell receptor beta chains derived from one specimen sequenced in a study of early T cells in non-severe SARS-CoV-2 infection. Each CDR3 protein is one row after TCRdb ran MiXCR on the 5' RACE reads. This sample carries about 59,000 distinct CDR3 sequences, about 13% of them seen once, and the ten largest clones take around a tenth. Sequencing used whole blood, obtained at baseline. These receptors were obtained from an adult who was a healthcare worker with PCR-confirmed SARS-CoV-2 infection or an uninfected control (not recorded which).

The chain combines TRBV5-5 with TRBJ2-3; 16 positions match TRBD2. CDR1 and CDR2 (germline): SGHKS, YYEKEE (reference sequence). J lost 3 bases, V lost 3 bases, and 1 base had no gene match. CDR3 size: 16 residues. This CDR3 reads CASSWGLAGGTDTQYF. In DNA, the CDR3 is TGTGCCAGCAGCTGGGGACTAGCGGGAGGGACAGATACGCAGTATTTT.

This clonotype was detected ten times or more. The CDR3 coding sequence is TGTGCCAGCAGCCAAGATTGGGGCAGGGGCCGCACTGAAGCTTTCTTT. It is translated as CASSQDWGRGRTEAFF. The V and J genes are TRBV3-1 and TRBJ1-1; D possibly corresponds to TRBD1 (6 bases). V lost 0 bases and J lost 4, with 15 bases in between. There are 16 residues in the CDR3. CDR1 and CDR2 (germline): LGHDT, YNNKEL (reference sequence).

The chain joins TRBV7-3 to TRBJ2-7; 10 bases match TRBD1. The CDR3 is 15 residues long. J gave up 5 bases and V 2 bases, and 6 bases lay outside the gene matches. Per germline, CDR1 SGHTA and CDR2 FQGTGA. This CDR3 reads CASSLSGTGEHEQYF. In DNA, the CDR3 is TGTGCCAGCAGCTTATCCGGGACAGGGGAACACGAGCAGTACTTC.

This clonotype was observed many times. The rearrangement uses TRBV12-3 or TRBV12-4 and TRBJ1-3; 7 bases are shared with TRBD1. This CDR3 contains 14 residues. Unmatched junction bases numbered 6, after V lost 6 bases and J lost 4 bases. The CDR3 loop reads CASRPDRSGNTIYF. CDR3 sequence (DNA): TGTGCCAGCAGACCGGACAGGTCCGGAAACACCATATATTTT.

The CDR3 nucleotides read TGTGCCAGCAGTTTACGGAGGGCTTTCTTT. It encodes CASSLRRAFF. This sequence joins TRBV28 and TRBJ1-1, with D hard to call. CDR3 length: 10 amino acids. Germline V gives CDR1 MDHEN, CDR2 SYDVKM. Trimming left V 2 bases short and J 11 bases short, with 6 bases between.

This clonotype was counted at least ten times. The genes are TRBV2 and TRBJ2-6; 10 nucleotides line up with TRBD1. Germline loops: CDR1 SNHLY, CDR2 FYNNEI. V shed 5 bases, J shed 2 bases, and the junction held 9 bases outside the gene matches. There are 18 residues in the CDR3. CDR3: CASSTGQGRITGANVLTF. DNA for the CDR3: TGTGCCAGCAGTACGGGACAGGGGAGGATTACTGGGGCCAACGTCCTGACTTTC.

The chain joins TRBV4-2 to TRBJ2-7; D not resolved. CDR1 LGHNA and CDR2 YNFKEQ come from the germline V gene. Trimming shortened V by 4 bases and J by 0 bases, and 16 bases separated the two germline ends. CDR3 size: 16 residues. The DNA of the CDR3 is TGTGCCAGCAGCCCTTTCGAAGGGATAAGCTCCTACGAGCAGTACTTC. As protein: CASSPFEGISSYEQYF.

The V and J genes are TRBV11-2 and TRBJ2-7, with D perhaps matching TRBD2 (5 bases). Germline CDR1 SGHAT, CDR2 FQNNGV. The CDR3 contains 14 residues. Trimming removed 1 base at V and 6 bases at J, with 13 bases between. CDR3 amino acids: CASSLAPFGSEQYF. For the CDR3, the DNA is TGTGCCAGCAGCTTAGCCCCCTTTGGGAGCGAGCAGTACTTC.

This chain joins TRBV12-3 or TRBV12-4 and TRBJ2-5, with D hard to call. The length of the CDR3 is 13 residues. Between the trimmed V and J ends, which lost 1 base and 5 bases, there was a span of 8 bases. The CDR3, as DNA: TGTGCCAGCAGTTTAGGGCCCGCCGAGACCCAGTACTTC. This codes for CASSLGPAETQYF.

The sample holds a few counts of this clonotype. V and J are TRBV29-1 and TRBJ2-3, with a weak D call TRBD1 (5 bases). Germline lookup yields CDR1 SQVTM and CDR2 ANQGSEA. The CDR3 contains 13 residues. Trimming shortened V by 5 bases and J by 3 bases, and 12 bases separated the two germline ends. CDR3 DNA sequence: TGCAGCGTTTCAGGGCAGGGAACAGATACGCAGTATTTT. Protein product: CSVSGQGTDTQYF.

This clonotype has only a few counts. The V call is TRBV29-1, the J call TRBJ2-3, with 7 bases aligning to TRBD2. The V and J ends lost 6 bases and 1 base, in that order; junction bases with no gene match: 10. Germline V gene sequence: CDR1 SQVTM, CDR2 ANQGSEA. The CDR3 extends over 15 amino acids. In DNA form, the CDR3 reads TGCAGCGTGAGAAGGCTCCTAGCGGGCACAGATACGCAGTATTTT. It is translated as CSVRRLLAGTDTQYF.

V is TRBV6-1 and J is TRBJ2-3, with D possibly matching TRBD1 (5 bases). Germline CDR1 MNHNS, CDR2 SASEGT. This CDR3 contains 16 residues. V lost 0 bases to trimming and J lost 1 base, with 11 bases between them. For the CDR3, the DNA is TGTGCCAGCAGTGAAGCGCTGGGGCTCGGCACAGATACGCAGTATTTT. Encoded protein: CASSEALGLGTDTQYF.

This chain uses TRBV3-1 with TRBJ2-1; D could derive from TRBD1 or TRBD2 (5 bases each). V was shortened by 4 bases and J by 3 bases, with 16 bases between the two germline ends. This CDR3 comprises 16 residues. Looked up from germline, CDR1 is LGHDT and CDR2 is YNNKEL (reference sequence). The CDR3 bases are TGTGCCAGCAGCCCTGACCTCCGGGACGGCTACAATGAGCAGTTCTTC. This sequence encodes CASSPDLRDGYNEQFF.

This clonotype was seen at least ten times. The chain combines TRBV28 with TRBJ2-7, with 9 bases matching TRBD1. This CDR3 region has 16 residues. V lost 4 bases to trimming and J lost 7 bases; unmatched junction nucleotides: 14. The germline CDR1 and CDR2 sequences are MDHEN and SYDVKM. CDR3 in amino acids: CASSSPHPGQGREQYF. CDR3 coding DNA: TGTGCCAGCAGTTCCCCTCACCCGGGACAGGGAAGGGAGCAGTACTTC.

The chain uses TRBV5-6 and TRBJ2-1, with D tentatively TRBD1 (7 bases). The CDR3 has 17 amino acids. Germline V gene lookup returns CDR1 SGHDT and CDR2 YYEEEE. Trimming pared 0 bases from V and 0 bases from J, leaving 13 bases between. CDR3 nucleotide sequence: TGTGCCAGCAGCTTGGCTTCAGGGGGGAGCTCCTACAATGAGCAGTTCTTC. Its protein product is CASSLASGGSSYNEQFF.

The rearrangement links TRBV9 to TRBJ2-5; D not resolved. Trimming removed 0 bases from V and 4 bases from J, with 4 bases in between. Germline V gives CDR1 SGDLS, CDR2 YYNGEE. The CDR3 contains 12 residues. CDR3 sequence (DNA): TGTGCCAGCAGCGTAGTAGGAGAGACCCAGTACTTC. This encodes CASSVVGETQYF.

This clonotype was counted at least ten times. The chain carries TRBV4-2 and TRBJ1-2; D is unclear. Germline V gene data show CDR1 as LGHNA and CDR2 as YNFKEQ. V was pared by 2 bases and J by 0 bases, with 7 bases between. This CDR3 spans 14 amino acids. CDR3 region: CASSQPGANYGYTF. The CDR3 bases are TGTGCCAGCAGCCAACCCGGAGCTAACTATGGCTACACCTTC.